There are many counts of the clone carrying this TCR beta chain. Its cognate antigen is unknown. The CDR3 regions of TCR beta were amplified from RNA transcripts. TCR CDR3 regions were first amplified by RT-PCR with HTBI primers. MiXCR, applied by TCRdb to the multiplex PCR reads, yields one record per CDR3 protein. The table shows about 600,000 distinct CDR3 sequences, with about 14% occurring only once. Active moderate-to-severe ophthalmopathy, Clinical Activity Score at least 3, NOSPECS at least 4, under 3 months' duration. This sample is drawn from a study of T cells in Graves' hyperthyroidism and ophthalmopathy. Germline assignment: CDR1 SGHTA and CDR2 FQGNSA. V was pared by 3 bases and J by 6 bases, with 3 bases of the junction left unmatched. The CDR3 runs 16 residues. Study-wide findings and caveats: Most thyroid clonotypes expanded above 0.001 appeared in blood too.

This TCR derives from a young woman with Graves' ophthalmopathy. The rearrangement joins TRBV7-2 to TRBJ2-3, with 16 nucleotides matching TRBD2. Sample: blood. The CDR3 sequence is CASSLGLAGGGDTQYF. The CDR3 nucleotides are TGTGCCAGCAGCTTGGGACTAGCGGGAGGGGGGGATACGCAGTATTTT.